This paragraph covers one T cell receptor beta chain sequence. A few counts support this clone. Its antigen remains unidentified. The CDR3 goes on 3 residues after the read ends, and that part is filled in from the germline J gene. The sample originates from a study of T cell clonality in common variable immunodeficiency (dated by TCRdb to the mid-2010s). What the study reported, not specific to this receptor: Even though DNA input was the same, control samples had an average of about 90,000 unique sequences each, compared with roughly 30,000 in CVID samples. Fewer TCRbeta clones were shared among CVID subjects than among healthy controls (p < 0.0001). TCRbeta clonality was higher in CVID subjects than in healthy controls (t-test p = 0.018), and the increase was most characteristic of about a third of subjects. The authors noted that sequencing repertoires of T cell subpopulations would be needed to clarify what caused the increased clonality in CVID. Differences among patients in the CVID cohort limited the correlations between repertoire features and clinical complications. CVID TCRbeta sequences reportedly showed fewer deletions and N-nucleotide insertions and lacked highly modified clones with 13 or more V deletions.

Predominantly Caucasian heritage was noted among both the CVID patients and the healthy controls. Heparinized peripheral whole blood samples of about 5 to 8.5 ml were collected from each donor. Genomic DNA from adults with common variable immune deficiency (CVID) and from healthy adult controls was the source for sequencing TCRbeta CDR3 repertoires. The control group comprised some 22 healthy adult volunteers, approximately 12 female and about ten male, aged about 23 to 75 years with a mean age of approximately 31. To isolate peripheral blood mononuclear cells, diluted blood was subjected to density centrifugation over Hypaque 1077 or Ficoll-Paque. Genomic DNA was extracted from unsorted mononuclear cells by Qiagen column purification or by a centrifugation-based method. Here V drops 4 bases and J drops 2 bases, and the junction holds 9 bases not matched to any gene. CDR1 MNHNS and CDR2 SASEGT were looked up in the germline V gene. Including cysteine and phenylalanine, the CDR3 has 16 amino acids. The DNA covers only part of the CDR3, 39 bases in frame from base 1.

For sequencing input, CVID and control samples contributed equivalent amounts of genomic DNA. For every sample, a 60 bp segment covering the rearranged TCRbeta CDR3 region was amplified and then sequenced. The immunoSEQ assay, a bias-corrected multiplex PCR with high-throughput sequencing, was employed for TCRbeta amplification. In the original analysis: Each unique nucleotide sequence was treated as a clone and annotated with V, D and J genes, copy number and frequency. Sequences were labeled productive if in frame, and non-productive if out of frame or containing stop codons. As previously described, clonality was computed from Shannon's entropy. The predicted amino acid sequences of productive clones were used to derive mean CDR3 Kyte-Doolittle hydropathy. Scaled V gene usage was hierarchically clustered using Manhattan distance and complete linkage with the R hclust function. Sharing of clones by CDR3 amino acid sequence was evaluated through resampling of 12 repertoires per group over 100 rounds. The repertoires were searched for roughly 69 published EBV-specific and roughly 240 published CMV-specific TCRbeta sequences. Analysis left out two CVID samples that produced under 10,000 sequences, so 42 CVID repertoires remained. TCRdb took over this immuneACCESS table, retaining in-frame rearrangements with V and J assigned. Such tables are incomplete; in checked studies, under half of the missing clones stem from an unresolved V gene, and the remainder is unexplained. V and J calls and clone size are given by that table; D and trimming were obtained from the DNA. The data for this sample show approximately 40,000 clones, each detected more than once. About 9.5% of the sample is held by the ten biggest clonotypes.

This clonotype was obtained from a person aged 18 to 70 in good health. The chain links TRBV6-1 with TRBJ2-3, with 7 bases matching TRBD1. The sequencing input was peripheral blood mononuclear cells. The CDR3 region reads CASSAGPGQTTDTQYF. CDR3 DNA, as far as it was read: TGTGCCAGCAGTGCCGGACCGGGACAGACCACAGATACG.